The 9 T cell receptor beta chains presented below share a single source sample, sequenced in a study of Ad26.COV2.S vaccination and SARS-CoV-2 variants. As for treatment: over 15 received Ad26.COV2.S at low or high dose, single or two shots; a few received placebo; per-sample allocation not given. All samples were drawn on day 63, counting from the first vaccine or placebo injection. This table comes from immunoSEQ multiplex PCR, and its TCRdb copy is limited to in-frame clones, with some not included. The table shows hundreds of thousands of clones, with about 87% occurring only once. The sequenced sample was peripheral blood, obtained in a trial of Ad26.COV2.S vaccine versus placebo. The origin of the receptors is a person between 18 and 60 years old who received the Ad26.COV2.S COVID-19 vaccine or a placebo.

Here the CDR3 DNA reads TGTGCCAGCAGTCCCGGGACTATTCCCACCGGGGAGCTGTTTTTT. Protein: CASSPGTIPTGELFF. The chain joins TRBV28 to TRBJ2-2; 7 bases agree with TRBD2. Germline V gene lookup returns CDR1 MDHEN and CDR2 SYDVKM. This CDR3 has 15 amino acids. Trimming took 5 bases from V and 4 from J; bases not matched to a gene: 7.

V usage is TRBV6-5 and J usage is TRBJ2-5; D might be TRBD1 or TRBD2, each matching 6 bases. V was cut by 4 bases and J by 5 bases, with 17 bases left in between. The germline gives CDR1 MNHEY, CDR2 SVGAGI. The CDR3 totals 15 residues. The CDR3 region has the DNA TGTGCCAGCAGTTTACAGGGAGGTGGCTGGGAGACCCAGTACTTC. Protein product: CASSLQGGGWETQYF.

The gene calls are TRBV3-1 (or the pseudogene TRBV3-2) and TRBJ2-3, with D perhaps TRBD2 (5 bases). Trimming took 4 bases from V and 2 from J, leaving 19 bases between them. The CDR3 is made up of 17 amino acids. The germline gives CDR1 LGHDT, CDR2 YNNKEL (reference sequence). CDR3 nucleotides: TGTGCCAGCAGCCCCTCTTCCGCTAGCCTAGACACAGATACGCAGTATTTT. Protein: CASSPSSASLDTDTQYF.

The chain has TRBV2 and TRBJ2-3, with D unclear. The CDR3 has 13 residues. The germline V and J ends were trimmed by 4 bases and 3 bases, with 8 bases remaining between them. Germline V CDR1 and CDR2: SNHLY, FYNNEI. Here the CDR3 reads CASSVWETDTQYF. Here the CDR3 DNA reads TGTGCCAGCAGTGTCTGGGAAACAGATACGCAGTATTTT.

The V and J genes are TRBV19 and TRBJ1-5, with D uncertain. Deletions cut 4 bases from V and 5 bases from J, with 9 bases between. The CDR3 consists of 13 residues. The germline V gene has CDR1 LNHDA and CDR2 SQIVND (reference sequence). The CDR3, as DNA: TGTGCCAGTAGTACGGCGGTCGATCAGCCCCAGCATTTT. Translating it yields CASSTAVDQPQHF.

The chain combines TRBV27 with TRBJ1-1; no reliable D call. The length of the CDR3 is 16 residues. The germline gives CDR1 MNHEY, CDR2 SMNVEV (reference sequence). V lost 2 bases and J 0 bases, leaving 13 bases between the germline ends. The CDR3 coding sequence is TGTGCCAGCAGTTTAGTTTTGGGAGCATTGAACACTGAAGCTTTCTTT. This encodes CASSLVLGALNTEAFF.

The J gene is TRBJ1-5, the V gene TRBV7-3, with no clear D. Trimming pared 2 bases from V and 5 bases from J, leaving 7 bases between. The V gene's germline CDR1 is SGHTA and CDR2 FQGTGA. The CDR3 has 13 amino acids. The CDR3 here is CASSLSTYQPQHF. Written as DNA, the CDR3 is TGTGCCAGCAGCTTATCCACATATCAGCCCCAGCATTTT. Looking up the rest from reference TRBV7-3 and TRBJ1-5 gives the full variable domain: GAGVSQTPSNKVTEKGKYVELRCDPISGHTALYWYRQSLGQGPEFLIYFQGTGAADDSGLPNDRFFAVRPEGSVSTLKIQRTERGDSAVYLCASSLSTYQPQHFGDGTRLSIL.

The chain combines TRBV7-6 with TRBJ2-3, with 9 bases that match TRBD2. CDR3 length: 15 amino acids. In germline, CDR1 is SGHVS, CDR2 FNYEAQ. V lost 5 bases to trimming and J lost 3 bases; unmatched junction nucleotides: 6. For the CDR3, the DNA is TGTGCCAGCAGCCGAGCGGGGGGCGCGACAGATACGCAGTATTTT. It translates to CASSRAGGATDTQYF.

V usage is TRBV9 and J usage is TRBJ2-7, with D possibly matching TRBD2 (6 bases). The V and J ends lost 4 bases and 4 bases respectively, with 9 bases between them. Germline V lookup: CDR1 SGDLS, CDR2 YYNGEE. There are 12 residues in the CDR3. CDR3 residues: CASSPSEYEQYF. CDR3 bases: TGTGCCAGCAGCCCTAGCGAGTACGAGCAGTACTTC.